This T cell receptor beta chain was sequenced in a study of cytomegalovirus exposure and HLA in healthy donors listed by TCRdb under 2017. With respect to the entire study: An earlier analysis of 587 of the donors reported approximately 300 Gb of sequence data and 117 million unique TCR beta sequences obtained from about 179 million T cells. An early release covering about 600 HLA-typed donors comprised approximately 300 gigabases of sequencing data and around 85 million unique TCR sequences. The genetic ancestry cluster associated with self-reported Caucasian donors included approximately 85% of the approximately 400 genotyped donors. The study aimed to test whether cataloging public T cell receptors could reveal signatures of past pathogen exposure. The study profiled the T cell repertoires of hundreds of subjects by immunosequencing and related them to cytomegalovirus serostatus. A separate validation cohort of roughly 130 different subjects was used in addition to the 666-subject first cohort. To predict cytomegalovirus infection status, the study brought together high-throughput TCR immunosequencing, statistical association of individual TCRs with disease status, and machine learning. A later analysis re-examined previously published TCR beta repertoires from roughly 720 donors and added high-resolution HLA genotyping to investigate patterns of TCR occurrence. The later analysis used no new phenotypic data to find candidate immune exposures, relying instead on TCR beta sequences and their occurrence across donors. In an earlier analysis of 500 to 650 of the donors, high-throughput TCR beta sequencing was used to judge whether each TCR beta V gene segment behaved as functional or pseudogenic. Alongside the repertoire data, information on donor age, sex, ethnicity and CMV serostatus was compiled. In a later genetic analysis, genome-wide SNP genotypes for about three fifths of the roughly 670 donors were used, and that subset was treated as a discovery cohort. All discovery cohort repertoires had been generated on a single sequencing platform. Class I and class II HLA loci were covered by the typing at four-digit resolution. Typing coverage differed by locus: A, B, C, DRB1 and DQB1 were typed in roughly 620-630 donors, DQA1 in about 500, DPA1 in 600 to 610, and DPB1 in just under 490. A few DR-DQ haplotypes were handled as single units for association and clustering because linkage in the cohort was strong. Across approximately 400 genotyped donors of the cohort, an average of about 240,000 unique TCR beta nucleotide sequences per donor were sequenced, and 15% to 20% of those sequences were non-productive. General conclusions and limits of the study: The authors suggested that the approach could potentially be generalized to other disease states and immunological phenotypes. Because some donors lacked HLA typing at each locus, the association tests relied only on the typed subset. A later analysis reported that several top co-occurrence clusters appeared linked to parvovirus B19, influenza, CMV and Epstein-Barr virus. In a later analysis, HLA-associated TCR beta chains showed more clonal expansion and lower generation probabilities than non-associated chains that were equally common. A later genetic analysis associated a missense DCLRE1C variant with V-gene and J-gene trimming of TCR beta chains, and an independent cohort replicated the association. The sequencing pipeline was judged likely to have produced a cluster of highly shared sequence variants as a technical artifact. An earlier analysis of approximately 500 of the donors showed that most TCR beta V segments appeared in productive rearrangements either about 87% or about 30% of the time, which broadly matched IMGT annotations. While some public TCRs were present in many individuals, most TCR sequences turned up only very rarely across donors. The classifier was reported to diagnose cytomegalovirus status with high specificity and sensitivity in both the original cohort and the validation cohort. Because counts were too low, 15 to 20 rarely observed V segments, including chromosome 9 orphons, were left out of the earlier analysis of about 500 of the donors. Compared with the roughly 600-donor mean, donors in an Asian-associated ancestry cluster had fewer N-insertions in productive TCRs, according to a later genetic analysis. The 87-base-pair reads could not distinguish some IMGT-functional V segments, including TRBV6-2 and TRBV6-3, so those segments were excluded. The presence/absence analyses assumed that sequencing depth was roughly uniform across donors, and that assumption may not be true. A few of the identified cytomegalovirus-associated TCR beta chains were confirmed in vitro to be specific for cytomegalovirus antigens. At a false discovery rate of 0.05, a later analysis linked 16,951 TCR beta sequences to specific HLA alleles. When HLA alleles, especially DR and DQ, strongly co-occurred, TCR associations were difficult to assign to individual alleles. CMV serostatus was the only immune exposure information available for the cohort. A further reported finding was that TCR beta sequences accurately predicted the HLA-A and HLA-B alleles for most subjects in the first cohort. The study listed 164 TCR beta chains as associated with cytomegalovirus. According to a later analysis, most CMV-associated TCR beta chains appeared to be HLA-restricted, and the HLA associations seemed to be driven largely by CMV exposure. According to a later analysis, TCR association rates differed among HLA loci, with DRB1 alleles showing the most associated TCRs and HLA-C alleles showing the fewest. The cohort was sequenced for TCR beta chains only, and without alpha or paired-chain data the features that could be detected were limited. Linkage disequilibrium might explain the correlated functional status among segregating V segments, but an unknown experimental factor could not be ruled out.

The library was obtained by the immunoSEQ multiplex PCR assay. For the multiplex PCR, a mixture combining 60 forward primers for TCR Vbeta segments and 13 reverse primers for TCR Jbeta segments was used. A multiplex PCR assay on genomic DNA amplified the CDR3 region of rearranged TCR beta genes. The Illumina HiSeq System was used to sequence the amplified TCR beta libraries as 87-base-pair reads. Concerning the study's data processing: In a later analysis, tens of millions of unique TCR beta chains were counted across the 650 to 750 repertoires, and around 10 million of these chains were shared by at least two donors. Raw reads were error-corrected and collapsed into unique sequences by a nearest-neighbor algorithm in which closely related sequences were merged to remove PCR and sequencing errors. Alignment of CDR3 sequences to IMGT reference sequences was used to assign V, D and J gene segments. Each retained sequence needed at least a six-nucleotide match to both a V gene segment and a J gene segment. Rearrangements were classified as productive when the CDR3 lacked stop codons and remained in frame with V and J, and all other rearrangements were classified as non-productive. Following IMGT convention, CDR3 was defined as the stretch from the second conserved V-encoded cysteine to the conserved J-encoded phenylalanine. In an earlier analysis of around 570 of the donors, sequences lacking an unambiguous match to a single V gene segment were excluded. In an earlier analysis of almost 600 of the donors, a V segment was called functional when productive rearrangements were above 56.7%, and segregating when the standard deviation between donors exceeded 5%. To diagnose cytomegalovirus status from the catalog of TCR beta chain sequences, a statistical classification framework was built. In a later analysis, V and J genes were assigned by comparing TCR nucleotide sequences against IMGT/GENE-DB human TR gene sequences. The TCRdist pipeline was used in a later analysis to assign CDR3 sequences and most-parsimonious VDJ recombination scenarios. In a later analysis, each TCR beta chain was defined by its CDR3 amino acid sequence together with its V-gene family, and reads without a unique V-gene family were excluded. As a way to deal with suspected cross-contamination and a sequencing artifact, a later analysis dropped under 600 nucleotide sequences that were highly shared and had low generation probability. In a later analysis, a clonal expansion index was calculated for each public chain from normalized within-repertoire ranks of inferred template counts. A later analysis computed generation probabilities with a VDJ recombination model fitted to out-of-frame rearrangements, and checked the results against IGoR. In a later analysis, TCR-TCR, TCR-HLA and TCR-CMV co-occurrence was scored with hypergeometric tests, and a repertoire-size bias correction was applied to TCR pairs. A later analysis estimated false discovery rates by permuting HLA or CMV assignments 20 times. In a later analysis, co-occurring TCRs were grouped with DBSCAN, and TCRdist sequence similarity was added when clustering was performed within HLA-allele-positive subsets. Co-occurrence clustering excluded repertoires with fewer than 30,000 or more than 120,000 public chains, plus five with anomalous nucleotide sharing. TCRdb obtained this table from immuneACCESS and retained in-frame rearrangements with V and J assigned. These tables miss some clones; where compared with another copy, unresolved V genes account for less than half of the shortfall, and the remainder is unexplained. V and J calls and clone size are given by that table; D and trimming were obtained from the DNA. This sample has 170,000 or so clones in its table, and under 80% of those were observed once. Around 13% of the sample is held by the ten biggest clonotypes.

Its CDR3 holds 13 amino acids, cysteine through phenylalanine. The only DNA kept is the CDR3, 39 bases in frame from the first base. V sheds 6 bases and J sheds 3 bases, leaving 11 bases between their ends. The germline V gene provides CDR1 MNHNS and CDR2 SASEGT. In total, roughly 670 healthy bone marrow donors made up the cohort. At the time of sampling, every cohort member was nominally healthy, though immune exposures that went unrecorded were likely present. The donor tested CMV seropositive, placing the donor among the 289 seropositive members of the cohort. Each donor provided a peripheral blood sample, and peripheral blood mononuclear cells were used for TCR beta sequencing. The Qiagen DNeasy Blood Extraction Kit was used to extract genomic DNA from the blood cell samples. Concerning this clone itself: What antigen it recognizes has not been identified. It has no much larger one-base neighbor in the sample; base qualities were not kept.

Input material: PBMCs. The chain couples TRBV6-1 to TRBJ2-5, and the D gene may be TRBD2, 6 bases matching. The sequence came from a woman aged 45 to 65 in good health and CMV-seropositive. The CDR3 in this case is CASREWGEETQYF. The DNA reads TGTGCCAGCAGGGAATGGGGGGAAGAGACCCAGTACTTC.